Shown below are 32 T cell receptor beta chains from a single sample sequenced in a study of blood T cell repertoires in COVID-19. Assay: immunoSEQ multiplex PCR; the TCRdb copy retains only in-frame clones and omits some. The table records 120,000 to 150,000 clones, roughly 84% of them present only once. Sequenced: PBMCs or T cells enriched from blood (not recorded which). The receptors were sampled from a woman in her forties or fifties who had been exposed to COVID-19.

The CDR3 DNA sequence: TGTGCCAGCAGTTCCCGGACAGTTGCCCCCCTTTCCCCCCTCCACTTT. Translated, it gives CASSSRTVAPLSPLHF. The rearrangement joins TRBV6-5 to TRBJ1-6; TRBD1 might be the D (6 bases). The CDR3 has 16 amino acids. With 4 bases removed from V and 13 bases from J, the gap between germline ends came to 23 bases. Germline values: CDR1 MNHEY, CDR2 SVGAGI.

In its sample, this clone was seen a few times. This chain connects TRBV6-5 to TRBJ2-2; tentative D call: TRBD1 (5 bases). V lost 8 bases, J lost 1 base, and 8 bases lay in between. CDR3 size: 13 residues. Looked up from germline, CDR1 is MNHEY and CDR2 is SVGAGI. The CDR3 sequence is CASWGVNTGELFF. The CDR3 bases are TGTGCCAGCTGGGGCGTGAACACCGGGGAGCTGTTTTTT.

The J gene is TRBJ1-1, the V gene TRBV4-2; 10 bases align to TRBD1. V gave up 0 bases and J gave up 12 bases; unmatched junction bases: 13. The V gene's germline CDR1 is LGHNA and CDR2 YNFKEQ. The CDR3 runs to 16 residues. The CDR3 loop is CASSQDPGTGALQTFF. CDR3 DNA: TGTGCCAGCAGCCAAGATCCGGGGACAGGGGCCCTTCAGACTTTCTTT.

CDR3 residues: CASSPREGSNQPQHF. In nucleotides, the CDR3 is TGTGCCAGCTCACCACGGGAGGGGAGCAATCAGCCCCAGCATTTT. The rearrangement joins TRBV18 to TRBJ1-5; maybe TRBD1 (5 bases). With 1 base removed from V and 1 base from J, the gap between germline ends came to 8 bases. CDR1 is KGHSH and CDR2 is LQKENI in the germline V gene. The CDR3 runs 15 residues.

This clone was counted a few times. The V gene is TRBV4-1, the J gene TRBJ1-3, with D perhaps matching TRBD1 (6 bases). The CDR3 length is 16 residues. Germline V gives CDR1 MGHRA, CDR2 YSYEKL. Deletions cut 4 bases from V and 4 bases from J, with 17 bases between. CDR3 residues: CASSLGLRDIGNTIYF. CDR3 sequence (DNA): TGCGCCAGCAGCCTGGGCCTCCGGGACATCGGAAACACCATATATTTT.

The chain employs TRBV6-5 and TRBJ1-2; D remains unclear. Germline CDR1 reads MNHEY; CDR2 reads SVGAGI. This CDR3 has 13 amino acids. V was pared by 6 bases and J by 5 bases, with 13 bases between. CDR3 sequence (DNA): TGTGCCAGCAGGAACCCGGTCTTATATGGCTACACCTTC. This translates into CASRNPVLYGYTF.

This chain connects TRBV12-3 or TRBV12-4 to TRBJ2-2; D might be TRBD1 (5 bases). The V and J ends lost 7 bases and 6 bases respectively, with 12 bases between them. This CDR3 region has 13 residues. Here the CDR3 DNA reads TGTGCCAGCACCCTGACAGAACCCGGGGAGCTGTTTTTT. Amino acids: CASTLTEPGELFF.

This clone was seen only a few times. This sequence joins TRBV12-3 or TRBV12-4 and TRBJ1-2, with a weak D call TRBD1 (5 bases). Trimming pared 5 bases from V and 7 bases from J, leaving 14 bases between. The CDR3 spans 13 residues. The CDR3 coding sequence is TGTGCCAGCAGTCCCCACCCGGGGGTTGGCTACACCTTC. It translates to CASSPHPGVGYTF.

This chain connects TRBV5-1 to TRBJ2-7; 9 bases fit TRBD2. The CDR3 is 16 amino acids. Germline V lookup: CDR1 SGHRS, CDR2 YFSETQ. After removal of 4 bases from V and 5 bases from J, the junction contained 13 bases not matched to a gene. This chain's CDR3 is CASSLYRTSARNEQYF. In nucleotides, the CDR3 is TGCGCCAGCAGCCTTTACCGGACTAGCGCGCGGAACGAGCAGTACTTC.

V usage is TRBV27 and J usage is TRBJ2-1; 9 bases fit TRBD1. The CDR3 extends over 14 amino acids. Germline V gene sequence: CDR1 MNHEY, CDR2 SMNVEV (reference sequence). The V and J ends lost 6 bases and 8 bases, in that order; junction bases with no gene match: 8. The CDR3 DNA follows: TGTGCCAGCAGCCCCGGGACAGGGTACGATGAGCAGTTCTTC. Translated, it gives CASSPGTGYDEQFF.

This chain connects TRBV2 to TRBJ2-3; D might be TRBD2 (5 bases). Germline loops: CDR1 SNHLY, CDR2 FYNNEI. The ends were cut back, 3 bases at V and 0 bases at J, with 10 bases in the middle. The CDR3 is made up of 15 amino acids. The CDR3: CASSDFAGSTDTQYF. In DNA, the CDR3 is TGTGCCAGCAGTGATTTTGCGGGTAGCACAGATACGCAGTATTTT. The full variable domain, its missing parts supplied by reference TRBV2 and TRBJ2-3, is EPEVTQTPSHQVTQMGQEVILRCVPISNHLYFYWYRQILGQKVEFLVSFYNNEISEKSEIFDDQFSVERPDGSNFTLKIRSTKLEDSAMYFCASSDFAGSTDTQYFGPGTRLTVL.

The chain combines TRBV27 with TRBJ2-7; 11 nucleotides align to TRBD1. Germline trimming cut 0 bases from V and 0 bases from J; bases unmatched to any gene: 4. CDR3 length: 17 residues. Germline CDR1 and CDR2: MNHEY and SMNVEV (reference sequence). CDR3 sequence: CASSLSFGTGGSYEQYF. The CDR3 DNA is TGTGCCAGCAGTTTATCTTTCGGGACAGGGGGCTCCTACGAGCAGTACTTC.

The gene calls are TRBV12-3 or TRBV12-4 and TRBJ1-6; D not certain. The V gene lost 6 bases and the J gene lost 9 bases, with 12 bases spanning the gap. The length of the CDR3 is 13 residues. CDR3: CASRGPGISPLHF. CDR3 nucleotide sequence: TGTGCCAGCAGGGGTCCGGGGATTTCACCCCTCCACTTT.

The chain employs TRBV9 and TRBJ1-1; TRBD1 is a possible D gene (6 bases). The germline V gene has CDR1 SGDLS and CDR2 YYNGEE. V dropped 0 bases and J dropped 3 bases, with 15 bases sitting between them. There are 16 residues in the CDR3. The CDR3, as DNA: TGTGCCAGCAGCGTAGCTCTGGGGGCCAGGGACACTGAAGCTTTCTTT. Translation gives CASSVALGARDTEAFF.

The chain is built from TRBV11-2 and TRBJ1-6, with a possible D match to TRBD1 (6 bases). Trimming shortened V by 3 bases and J by 9 bases, and 12 bases separated the two germline ends. In germline, CDR1 is SGHAT, CDR2 FQNNGV. The CDR3 loop spans 14 amino acids. CDR3 DNA sequence: TGTGCCAGCAGCTTTGGGGGCGGGGGTTCACCCCTCCACTTT. Protein sequence: CASSFGGGGSPLHF.

This clone was seen only a few times. This chain uses TRBV7-9 with TRBJ2-2; 7 positions agree with TRBD1. After removal of 4 bases from V and 1 base from J, the junction contained 9 bases not matched to a gene. Germline assignment: CDR1 SEHNR and CDR2 FQNEAQ (reference sequence). This CDR3 has 17 residues. For the CDR3, the DNA is TGTGCCAGCAGCTACCGGGGACAGCCCGAGAACACCGGGGAGCTGTTTTTT. The encoded protein is CASSYRGQPENTGELFF.

The J gene is TRBJ2-7, the V gene TRBV4-1; possible D gene TRBD2, 7 bases. This CDR3 has 14 residues. Germline V gene sequence: CDR1 MGHRA, CDR2 YSYEKL. The V gene lost 0 bases and the J gene lost 7 bases, with 13 bases spanning the gap. The CDR3 DNA is TGCGCCAGCAGCCAAGAAGGCGGGGGCGGGGAGCAGTACTTC. This encodes CASSQEGGGGEQYF.

The chain couples TRBV11-2 to TRBJ2-3; no clear D gene. The CDR3 consists of 12 residues. The V gene's germline CDR1 is SGHAT and CDR2 FQNNGV. Trimming removed 5 bases from V and 6 bases from J, with 9 bases in between. The CDR3 region is CASSALVDTQYF. The CDR3 bases are TGTGCCAGCAGCGCGCTCGTTGATACGCAGTATTTT. Looking up the rest from reference TRBV11-2 and TRBJ2-3 gives the full variable domain: EAGVAQSPRYKIIEKRQSVAFWCNPISGHATLYWYQQILGQGPKLLIQFQNNGVVDDSQLPKDRFSAERLKGVDSTLKIQPAKLEDSAVYLCASSALVDTQYFGPGTRLTVL.

The chain has TRBV3-1 (or the pseudogene TRBV3-2) and TRBJ2-3, with 9 bases aligning to TRBD1. The CDR3 sequence is 16 residues long. The J segment lost 0 bases and the V segment lost 4 bases, leaving 5 bases of the junction unmatched. Germline assignment: CDR1 LGHDT and CDR2 YNNKEL (reference sequence). The CDR3 here is CASSLRTGVSTDTQYF. In DNA form, the CDR3 reads TGTGCCAGCAGCCTACGGACAGGGGTCAGCACAGATACGCAGTATTTT.

The chain joins TRBV19 to TRBJ2-6; the D gene is possibly TRBD2 (5 bases). The V end lost 2 bases, the J end lost 0 bases, and 8 bases lay between the germline ends. Germline V lookup: CDR1 LNHDA, CDR2 SQIVND (reference sequence). The CDR3 is 16 residues long. The CDR3 loop reads CASSIRTASGANVLTF. The CDR3 nucleotides are TGTGCCAGTAGTATACGGACTGCCTCTGGGGCCAACGTCCTGACTTTC. Filled out from reference TRBV19 and TRBJ2-6, the complete variable domain reads DGGITQSPKYLFRKEGQNVTLSCEQNLNHDAMYWYRQDPGQGLRLIYYSQIVNDFQKGDIAEGYSVSREKKESFPLTVTSAQKNPTAFYLCASSIRTASGANVLTFGAGSRLTVL.

In its sample, this clone was seen once. The chain links TRBV7-9 to TRBJ2-3, with 13 bases identical to TRBD2. The junction had 11 bases not matched to a gene; V was cut back by 5 bases and J by 6 bases. The CDR3 consists of 17 residues. Germline CDR1 is SEHNR and CDR2 is FQNEAQ (reference sequence). The CDR3 bases are TGTGCCAGCAGCCGAAAAACTAGCGGGAGGGCCGTCGATACGCAGTATTTT. This gives the protein CASSRKTSGRAVDTQYF.

This chain joins TRBV7-6 and TRBJ1-4, with TRBD1 matching 12 bases. V trimming: 5 bases; J trimming: 8 bases; junction bases outside the gene matches: 15. Germline CDR1 is SGHVS and CDR2 is FNYEAQ. The CDR3 contains 18 residues. The CDR3 sequence: CASSQAGGQGALREKLFF. CDR3 in DNA: TGTGCCAGCAGCCAGGCCGGGGGACAGGGGGCCTTAAGGGAAAAACTGTTTTTT. Using reference TRBV7-6 and TRBJ1-4 for the parts outside the CDR3, the full variable domain is GAGVSQSPRYKVTKRGQDVALRCDPISGHVSLYWYRQALGQGPEFLTYFNYEAQQDKSGLPNDRFSAERPEGSISTLTIQRTEQRDSAMYRCASSQAGGQGALREKLFFGSGTQLSVL.

This clone was counted only a few times. This chain joins TRBV7-9 and TRBJ2-7; 7 bases map to TRBD1. V was pared by 1 base and J by 5 bases, with 5 bases of the junction left unmatched. Germline V gene data show CDR1 as SEHNR and CDR2 as FQNEAQ (reference sequence). CDR3 length: 14 residues. Here the CDR3 reads CASSLEADRDEQYF. In nucleotides, the CDR3 is TGTGCCAGCAGCTTAGAGGCCGACAGGGACGAGCAGTACTTC. The complete variable domain, with remaining parts taken from reference TRBV7-9 and TRBJ2-7, reads DTGVSQNPRHKITKRGQNVTFRCDPISEHNRLYWYRQTLGQGPEFLTYFQNEAQLEKSRLLSDRFSAERPKGSFSTLEIQRTEQGDSAMYLCASSLEADRDEQYFGPGTRLTVT.

The chain links TRBV6-5 to TRBJ2-7; 10 bases are shared with TRBD2. Germline V CDR1 and CDR2: MNHEY, SVGAGI. The trim removed 8 bases at V and 6 bases at J, leaving 7 bases unmatched. This CDR3 is built from 13 residues. The CDR3 DNA follows: TGTGCCAGCTGGGAGCGGGGGGGCCGCGAGCAGTACTTC. Protein product: CASWERGGREQYF.

The sample holds a few counts of this clone. CDR3 coding DNA: TGTGCCACCAGCAGAGCCCGGACATCACAAGAGACCCAGTACTTC. This translates into CATSRARTSQETQYF. The rearrangement joins TRBV15 to TRBJ2-5; weak D call: TRBD1 (5 bases). The CDR3 is made up of 15 amino acids. Trimming removed 1 base from V and 2 bases from J, with 11 bases in between. Germline assignment: CDR1 LNHNV and CDR2 YYDKDF (reference sequence).

This chain links TRBV5-3 with TRBJ1-2, with a tentative D call TRBD1 (6 bases). TRBV5-3 is marked as an open reading frame, function uncertain. This CDR3 has 17 amino acids. V lost 0 bases, J lost 5 bases, and 20 bases lay in between. CDR3 in DNA: TGTGCCAGAAGCTTGGTTTATAGTAGGGGGGGAAGGTATGGCTACACCTTC. Protein: CARSLVYSRGGRYGYTF.

The CDR3 DNA follows: TGCGCCAGCAGCTTGGGCGGGGGCGCTGGGCAAGAGACCCAGTACTTC. It translates to CASSLGGGAGQETQYF. The chain combines TRBV5-1 with TRBJ2-5, with TRBD2 as a possible D gene (7 bases). Germline CDR1 and CDR2: SGHRS and YFSETQ. The CDR3 is 16 residues long. V was clipped by 0 bases and J by 2 bases, with 14 bases between them.

The V gene is TRBV27, the J gene TRBJ2-1; D might be TRBD1 (5 bases). The V and J ends lost 2 bases and 2 bases respectively, with 10 bases between them. Germline loops: CDR1 MNHEY, CDR2 SMNVEV (reference sequence). The CDR3 covers 15 residues. The CDR3 spells CASSLRQGTYNEQFF. The CDR3 region has the DNA TGTGCCAGCAGTTTACGTCAGGGCACCTACAATGAGCAGTTCTTC.

This rearrangement joins TRBV7-2 to TRBJ2-1; 9 nucleotides match TRBD2. Germline V gene data show CDR1 as SGHTA and CDR2 as FQGNSA. With V trimmed by 3 bases and J by 3 bases, 6 bases remained unmatched. This CDR3 has 16 residues. The DNA for the CDR3 is TGTGCCAGCAGCTTTAGGGCGGGGGGGCACTACAATGAGCAGTTCTTC. It specifies CASSFRAGGHYNEQFF.

This chain uses TRBV29-1 with TRBJ1-1; TRBD1 matches 8 bases. CDR3 size: 14 residues. V trimming: 3 bases; J trimming: 7 bases; junction bases outside the gene matches: 10. Per germline, CDR1 SQVTM and CDR2 ANQGSEA. CDR3: CSVDKNRGKHEAFF. The DNA of the CDR3 is TGCAGCGTTGACAAAAACAGGGGGAAACATGAAGCTTTCTTT. The full variable domain, rest sourced from reference TRBV29-1 and TRBJ1-1, is SAVISQKPSRDICQRGTSLTIQCQVDSQVTMMFWYRQQPGQSLTLIATANQGSEATYESGFVIDKFPISRPNLTFSTLTVSNMSPEDSSIYLCSVDKNRGKHEAFFGQGTRLTVV.

The chain is built from TRBV2 and TRBJ1-3; 7 nucleotides align to TRBD1. CDR1 SNHLY and CDR2 FYNNEI come from the germline V gene. V lost 10 bases, J lost 2 bases, and 14 bases stayed unmatched. The CDR3 length is 16 residues. The CDR3 region has the DNA TGTGCCATACGGGGACAGCCAAAAGGGGCTGGAAACACCATATATTTT. Protein sequence: CAIRGQPKGAGNTIYF. Based on the CDR3 plus reference TRBV2 and TRBJ1-3, the full variable domain is EPEVTQTPSHQVTQMGQEVILRCVPISNHLYFYWYRQILGQKVEFLVSFYNNEISEKSEIFDDQFSVERPDGSNFTLKIRSTKLEDSAMYFCAIRGQPKGAGNTIYFGEGSWLTVV.

This chain links TRBV5-1 with TRBJ2-1; unclear D gene. The V gene lost 3 bases and the J gene lost 5 bases, with 12 bases spanning the gap. Germline-derived CDR1 and CDR2 are SGHRS and YFSETQ. The CDR3 contains 14 residues. The CDR3 DNA reads TGCGCCAGCAGCTCCCAACTAATTGACAATGAGCAGTTCTTC. Its protein is CASSSQLIDNEQFF.